The sequence of this TCR beta chain was determined in a study of blood T cell repertoires in COVID-19. As originally analysed: Amplification of reference gene primers provided the estimated nucleated cell counts. This table comes from immunoSEQ multiplex PCR, and its TCRdb copy is limited to in-frame clones, with some not included. D and trimming come from the DNA, and the V and J calls and clone size come from that table. This table has 270,000 or so clones, approximately 90% appearing once. The CDR3 length is 16 residues. Germline loops: CDR1 LGHNT, CDR2 FRNRAP. V was clipped by 2 bases and J by 3 bases, with 16 bases between them.

The V gene is TRBV12-5, the J gene TRBJ1-1, with D unclear. The sequence was obtained from a man aged 40-55 years who had been exposed to COVID-19. Sequences were obtained from PBMCs or T cells enriched from blood (not recorded which). In DNA, the CDR3 is TGTGCTAGTGGTTTGCTATTCCGTACAGCGGACACTGAAGCTTTCTTT. It encodes CASGLLFRTADTEAFF.